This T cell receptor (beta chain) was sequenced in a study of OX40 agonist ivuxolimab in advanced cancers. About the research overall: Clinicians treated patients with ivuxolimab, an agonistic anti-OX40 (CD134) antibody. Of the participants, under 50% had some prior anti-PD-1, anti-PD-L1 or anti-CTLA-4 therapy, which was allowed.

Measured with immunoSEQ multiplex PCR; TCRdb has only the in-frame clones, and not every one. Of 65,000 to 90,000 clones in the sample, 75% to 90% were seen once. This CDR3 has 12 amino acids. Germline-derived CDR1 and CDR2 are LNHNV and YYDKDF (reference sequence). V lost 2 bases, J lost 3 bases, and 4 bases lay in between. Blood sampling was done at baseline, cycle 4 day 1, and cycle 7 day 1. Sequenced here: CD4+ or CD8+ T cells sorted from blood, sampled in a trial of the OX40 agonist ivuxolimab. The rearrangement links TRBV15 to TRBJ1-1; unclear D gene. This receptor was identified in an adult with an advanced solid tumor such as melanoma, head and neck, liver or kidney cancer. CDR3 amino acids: CATSRRDTEAFF. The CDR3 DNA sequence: TGTGCCACCAGCAGACGGGACACTGAAGCTTTCTTT.